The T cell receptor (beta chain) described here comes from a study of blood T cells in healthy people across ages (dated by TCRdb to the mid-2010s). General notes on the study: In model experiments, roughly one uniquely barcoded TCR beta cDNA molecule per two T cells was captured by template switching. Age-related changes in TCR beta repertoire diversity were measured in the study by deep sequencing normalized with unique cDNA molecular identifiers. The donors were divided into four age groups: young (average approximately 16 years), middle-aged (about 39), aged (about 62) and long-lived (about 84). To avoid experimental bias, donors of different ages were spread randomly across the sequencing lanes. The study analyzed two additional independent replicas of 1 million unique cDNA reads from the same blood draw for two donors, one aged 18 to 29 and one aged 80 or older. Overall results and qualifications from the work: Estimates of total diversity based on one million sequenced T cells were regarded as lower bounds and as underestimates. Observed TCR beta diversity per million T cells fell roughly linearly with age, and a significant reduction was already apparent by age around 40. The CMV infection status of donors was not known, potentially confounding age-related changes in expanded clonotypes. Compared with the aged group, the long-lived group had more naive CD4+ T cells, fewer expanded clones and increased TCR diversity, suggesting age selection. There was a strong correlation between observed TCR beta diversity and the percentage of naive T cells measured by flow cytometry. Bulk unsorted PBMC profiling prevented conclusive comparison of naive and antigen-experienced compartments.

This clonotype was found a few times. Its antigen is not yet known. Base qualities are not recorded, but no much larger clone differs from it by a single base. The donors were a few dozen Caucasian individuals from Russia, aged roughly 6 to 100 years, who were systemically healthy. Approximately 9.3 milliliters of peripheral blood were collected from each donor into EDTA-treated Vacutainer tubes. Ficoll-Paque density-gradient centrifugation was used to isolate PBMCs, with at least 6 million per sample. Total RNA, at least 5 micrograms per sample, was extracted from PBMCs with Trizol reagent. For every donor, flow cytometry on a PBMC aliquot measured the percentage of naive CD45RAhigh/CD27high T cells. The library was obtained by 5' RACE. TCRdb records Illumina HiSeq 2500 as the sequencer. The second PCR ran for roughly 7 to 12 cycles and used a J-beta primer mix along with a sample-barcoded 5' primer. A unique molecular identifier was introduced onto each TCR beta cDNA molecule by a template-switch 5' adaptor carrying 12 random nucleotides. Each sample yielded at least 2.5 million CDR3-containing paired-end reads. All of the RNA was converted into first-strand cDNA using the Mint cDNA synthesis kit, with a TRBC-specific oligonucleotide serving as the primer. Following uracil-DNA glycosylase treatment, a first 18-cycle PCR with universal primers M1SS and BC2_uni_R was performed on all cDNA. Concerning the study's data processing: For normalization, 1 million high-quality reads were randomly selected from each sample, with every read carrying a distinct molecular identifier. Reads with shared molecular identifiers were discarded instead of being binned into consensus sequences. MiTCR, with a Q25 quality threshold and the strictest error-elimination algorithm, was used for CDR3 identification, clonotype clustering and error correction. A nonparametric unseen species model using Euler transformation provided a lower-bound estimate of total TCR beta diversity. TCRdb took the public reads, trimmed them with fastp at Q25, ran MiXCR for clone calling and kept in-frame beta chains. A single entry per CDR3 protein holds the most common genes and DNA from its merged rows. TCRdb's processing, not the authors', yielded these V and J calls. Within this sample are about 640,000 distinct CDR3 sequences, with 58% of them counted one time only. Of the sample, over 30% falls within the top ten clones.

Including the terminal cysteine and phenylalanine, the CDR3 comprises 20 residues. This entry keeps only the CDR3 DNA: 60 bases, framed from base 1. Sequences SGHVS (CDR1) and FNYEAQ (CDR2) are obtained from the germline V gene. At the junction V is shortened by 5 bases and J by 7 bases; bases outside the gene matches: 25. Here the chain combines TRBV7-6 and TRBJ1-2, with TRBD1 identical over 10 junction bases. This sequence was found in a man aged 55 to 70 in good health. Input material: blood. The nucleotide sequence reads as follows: TGTGCCAGCAGCATGGGACAGGGGAAGGACCCTGACGGTGGATTAGGTGGCTACACCTTC. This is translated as CASSMGQGKDPDGGLGGYTF.